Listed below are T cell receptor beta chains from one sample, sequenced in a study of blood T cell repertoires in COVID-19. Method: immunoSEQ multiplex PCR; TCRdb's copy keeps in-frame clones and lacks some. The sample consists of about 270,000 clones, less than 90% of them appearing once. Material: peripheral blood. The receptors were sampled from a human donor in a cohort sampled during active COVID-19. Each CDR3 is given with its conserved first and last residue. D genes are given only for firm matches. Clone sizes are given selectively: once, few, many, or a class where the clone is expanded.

CDR3nt: TGTGCCAGCAGTTTCACATCCACCAGGGGGCGGCATGGCTACACCTTC; CDR3aa: CASSFTSTRGRHGYTF; j_gene: TRBJ1-2; v_gene: TRBV28; d_gene: TRBD1; abundance: few
CDR3nt: TGTGCCAGCAGTTTAGACAGGGTATCGGAAAAACTGTTTTTT; CDR3aa: CASSLDRVSEKLFF; j_gene: TRBJ1-4; v_gene: TRBV28; d_gene: TRBD1; abundance: -
CDR3nt: TGTGCCAGCAAGCGGGACTCCTACAATGAGCAGTTCTTC; CDR3aa: CASKRDSYNEQFF; j_gene: TRBJ2-1; v_gene: TRBV6-5; d_gene: TRBD2; abundance: -
CDR3nt: TGCGCCAGCAGCCTCTCCCAGGGGTACACCGGGGAGCTGTTTTTT; CDR3aa: CASSLSQGYTGELFF; j_gene: TRBJ2-2; v_gene: TRBV4-1; d_gene: -; abundance: -
CDR3nt: TGTGCCAGCAGCTTAGTAGGGGGACTAGCGGGAGTTGAGTATTTT; CDR3aa: CASSLVGGLAGVEYF; j_gene: TRBJ2-3; v_gene: TRBV11-2; d_gene: TRBD2; abundance: -
CDR3nt: TGTGCCAGCAGCTTACAAGGGGTCGCCTATGGCTACACCTTC; CDR3aa: CASSLQGVAYGYTF; j_gene: TRBJ1-2; v_gene: TRBV7-2; d_gene: -; abundance: -
CDR3nt: TGTGCCAGCTCCCTAACAGTCGGAGATACGCAGTATTTT; CDR3aa: CASSLTVGDTQYF; j_gene: TRBJ2-3; v_gene: TRBV18; d_gene: -; abundance: few
CDR3nt: TGTGCCAGCAGCCAAGGAGTTGGACCGGAGGATTTT; CDR3aa: CASSQGVGPEDF; j_gene: TRBJ2-3; v_gene: TRBV3-1/TRBV3-2; d_gene: -; abundance: -
CDR3nt: TGCAGCGTCCTAGGACTCCCGGACGAGCAGTACTTC; CDR3aa: CSVLGLPDEQYF; j_gene: TRBJ2-7; v_gene: TRBV29-1; d_gene: -; abundance: -
CDR3nt: TGTGCCAGCAGCTTGGCCCTAGACTACTACAATGAGCAGTTCTTC; CDR3aa: CASSLALDYYNEQFF; j_gene: TRBJ2-1; v_gene: TRBV5-4; d_gene: -; abundance: -
CDR3nt: TGTGCCAGCAGCCGCGGGACTAGTGACAATGAGCAGTTCTTC; CDR3aa: CASSRGTSDNEQFF; j_gene: TRBJ2-1; v_gene: TRBV4-2; d_gene: TRBD2; abundance: -
CDR3nt: TGTGCCAGCAGTCCTCGCCAGGGGGGATTGAACACTGAAGCTTTCTTT; CDR3aa: CASSPRQGGLNTEAFF; j_gene: TRBJ1-1; v_gene: TRBV6-6; d_gene: TRBD1; abundance: -
CDR3nt: TGTGCCAGCAGCTCCAGCGGAAGCTCCTACGAGCAGTACTTC; CDR3aa: CASSSSGSSYEQYF; j_gene: TRBJ2-7; v_gene: TRBV7-9; d_gene: -; abundance: -
CDR3nt: TGTGCCAGCAGCTTAGAAAGTCCTAGCGGGAATACCTACAATGAGCAGTTCTTC; CDR3aa: CASSLESPSGNTYNEQFF; j_gene: TRBJ2-1; v_gene: TRBV7-9; d_gene: TRBD2; abundance: -
CDR3nt: TGTGCCAGCAGGTCGGGAGGAACTAATGAAAAACTGTTTTTT; CDR3aa: CASRSGGTNEKLFF; j_gene: TRBJ1-4; v_gene: TRBV28; d_gene: -; abundance: -
CDR3nt: TGCGCCACAGGTAGAGACTATCTAGGTGAGCAGTTCTTC; CDR3aa: CATGRDYLGEQFF; j_gene: TRBJ2-1; v_gene: TRBV5-1; d_gene: -; abundance: -
CDR3nt: TGCGCCAGCGCGAAAAACAATGAGCAGTTCTTC; CDR3aa: CASAKNNEQFF; j_gene: TRBJ2-1; v_gene: TRBV5-1; d_gene: -; abundance: -
CDR3nt: TGTGCCAGCAGCGACAGGGGTCAGAGCACAGATACGCAGTATTTT; CDR3aa: CASSDRGQSTDTQYF; j_gene: TRBJ2-3; v_gene: TRBV6-5; d_gene: TRBD1; abundance: -
CDR3nt: TGTGCCAGCAGAAAGACAGGGTCGAACACCGGGGAGCTGTTTTTT; CDR3aa: CASRKTGSNTGELFF; j_gene: TRBJ2-2; v_gene: TRBV2; d_gene: TRBD1; abundance: -
CDR3nt: TGTGCCAGCAGCCCAGGGGCCGCTAATGAAAAACTGTTTTTT; CDR3aa: CASSPGAANEKLFF; j_gene: TRBJ1-4; v_gene: TRBV7-9; d_gene: -; abundance: few
CDR3nt: TGCAGTGCTAGTTCTAGGCTAGCGGGAATCAATGAGCAGTTCTTC; CDR3aa: CSASSRLAGINEQFF; j_gene: TRBJ2-1; v_gene: TRBV20-1; d_gene: TRBD2; abundance: -
CDR3nt: TGTGCCAGCAGCCGGGGGGGGATTAGAAACACCATATATTTT; CDR3aa: CASSRGGIRNTIYF; j_gene: TRBJ1-3; v_gene: TRBV3-1/TRBV3-2; d_gene: -; abundance: -
CDR3nt: TGTGCCAGCAGCTTCGGGACTAGCGGGAGGGTAGATACGCAGTATTTT; CDR3aa: CASSFGTSGRVDTQYF; j_gene: TRBJ2-3; v_gene: TRBV7-3; d_gene: TRBD2; abundance: few
CDR3nt: TGCGCCAGCAGTCGGGGTACAGGGTGGGAGACCCAGTACTTC; CDR3aa: CASSRGTGWETQYF; j_gene: TRBJ2-5; v_gene: TRBV5-1; d_gene: -; abundance: -
CDR3nt: TGTGCCACCAGTGATCAGACTAGCGGACGAGGGGCCCAGTACTTC; CDR3aa: CATSDQTSGRGAQYF; j_gene: TRBJ2-5; v_gene: TRBV24-1; d_gene: TRBD2; abundance: -
CDR3nt: TGTGCCAGCAGCTGGACCTCGGGGACTAGCGATGCCTACGAGCAGTACTTC; CDR3aa: CASSWTSGTSDAYEQYF; j_gene: TRBJ2-7; v_gene: TRBV7-2; d_gene: TRBD2; abundance: -
CDR3nt: TGTGCCAGCAGCCCTACGGCTGGACAGGGCTACGAGCAGTACTTC; CDR3aa: CASSPTAGQGYEQYF; j_gene: TRBJ2-7; v_gene: TRBV7-2; d_gene: TRBD1; abundance: few
CDR3nt: TGTGCCAGCAGCCACCGGGACAGGAATTACGAGCAGTACTTC; CDR3aa: CASSHRDRNYEQYF; j_gene: TRBJ2-7; v_gene: TRBV7-9; d_gene: TRBD1; abundance: many
CDR3nt: TGTGCCAGCAGCTCCGTTCGTTACAATGAGCAGTTCTTC; CDR3aa: CASSSVRYNEQFF; j_gene: TRBJ2-1; v_gene: TRBV7-2; d_gene: -; abundance: -
CDR3nt: TGTGCCAGCAGTTCTCGGCAGGGAATTAACTATGGCTACACCTTC; CDR3aa: CASSSRQGINYGYTF; j_gene: TRBJ1-2; v_gene: TRBV11-2; d_gene: -; abundance: -
CDR3nt: TGTGCCAGCAGCCACCAATTTCGACAGGGCTCCTACGAGCAGTACTTC; CDR3aa: CASSHQFRQGSYEQYF; j_gene: TRBJ2-7; v_gene: TRBV3-1/TRBV3-2; d_gene: TRBD1; abundance: -
CDR3nt: TGTGCCAGCAGTAGAGGAGTAACCGGGGAGCTGTTTTTT; CDR3aa: CASSRGVTGELFF; j_gene: TRBJ2-2; v_gene: TRBV7-2; d_gene: -; abundance: -
CDR3nt: TGCGCCAGCAGCTTCTCTATACAGGGGAAGAACACTGAAGCTTTCTTT; CDR3aa: CASSFSIQGKNTEAFF; j_gene: TRBJ1-1; v_gene: TRBV5-1; d_gene: TRBD1; abundance: -
CDR3nt: TGCGCCAGCAGCCTAGGGACAGGGAGCTACGAGCAGTACTTC; CDR3aa: CASSLGTGSYEQYF; j_gene: TRBJ2-7; v_gene: TRBV4-3; d_gene: TRBD1; abundance: -
CDR3nt: TGTGCCAGCAGCTTAGTTTTGTCTAGCGTGTTTAATGAGCAGTTCTTC; CDR3aa: CASSLVLSSVFNEQFF; j_gene: TRBJ2-1; v_gene: TRBV7-6; d_gene: -; abundance: -
CDR3nt: TGCGCCACCCAGGGAGGTACGGCTGGGGCCAACGTCCTGACTTTC; CDR3aa: CATQGGTAGANVLTF; j_gene: TRBJ2-6; v_gene: TRBV5-1; d_gene: -; abundance: once
CDR3nt: TGTGCCAGCAGTTATCAAGGACCCGGGGGGGATACGCAGTATTTT; CDR3aa: CASSYQGPGGDTQYF; j_gene: TRBJ2-3; v_gene: TRBV6-5; d_gene: TRBD2; abundance: -
CDR3nt: TGTGCCATCAGTGTGGGAGGCGGGACAGGGGACGCCGGGGAGCTGTTTTTT; CDR3aa: CAISVGGGTGDAGELFF; j_gene: TRBJ2-2; v_gene: TRBV10-3; d_gene: TRBD1; abundance: -
CDR3nt: TGTGCCAGCAGCCCATCGACAGGATTCGATGGCTACACCTTC; CDR3aa: CASSPSTGFDGYTF; j_gene: TRBJ1-2; v_gene: TRBV7-8; d_gene: -; abundance: -
CDR3nt: TGTGCCAGCAGCTCCTTCAGCGGGATGGGGCGCACAGATACGCAGTATTTT; CDR3aa: CASSSFSGMGRTDTQYF; j_gene: TRBJ2-3; v_gene: TRBV7-2; d_gene: TRBD2; abundance: -
CDR3nt: TGTGCCAGCAGCTTAGTTTTCGGGACAGATAGTTCCTACAATGAGCAGTTCTTC; CDR3aa: CASSLVFGTDSSYNEQFF; j_gene: TRBJ2-1; v_gene: TRBV7-9; d_gene: TRBD1; abundance: -
CDR3nt: TGTGCCAGCAGCGGGGGACTAGCAGGGCTAAACATTCAGTACTTC; CDR3aa: CASSGGLAGLNIQYF; j_gene: TRBJ2-4; v_gene: TRBV28; d_gene: TRBD2; abundance: -
CDR3nt: TGTGCCAGCTCACCCCGCGAGTTACAAGAGACCCAGTACTTC; CDR3aa: CASSPRELQETQYF; j_gene: TRBJ2-5; v_gene: TRBV18; d_gene: -; abundance: -
CDR3nt: TGTGCCAGTAGCACCGGGACAGGCCCGTACGGGCAGTACTTC; CDR3aa: CASSTGTGPYGQYF; j_gene: TRBJ2-7; v_gene: TRBV19; d_gene: TRBD1; abundance: -
CDR3nt: TGCGCCAGCAGCTTGGGCCCGGGGAGGCGCTCCTACAATGAGCAGTTCTTC; CDR3aa: CASSLGPGRRSYNEQFF; j_gene: TRBJ2-1; v_gene: TRBV5-1; d_gene: -; abundance: -
CDR3nt: TGTGCCACCAGCAGAGTTCCGGGGACTCGGGAGACCCAGTACTTC; CDR3aa: CATSRVPGTRETQYF; j_gene: TRBJ2-5; v_gene: TRBV15; d_gene: -; abundance: -
CDR3nt: TGTGCCACCAGTCGGGGCGGGAATAAGAACACCGGGGAGCTGTTTTTT; CDR3aa: CATSRGGNKNTGELFF; j_gene: TRBJ2-2; v_gene: TRBV24-1; d_gene: -; abundance: -
CDR3nt: TGCGCCAGCAGCCCTTTTGGCGAGCGGGAGTCTTCCGAGCAGTACTTC; CDR3aa: CASSPFGERESSEQYF; j_gene: TRBJ2-7; v_gene: TRBV5-1; d_gene: TRBD2; abundance: few
CDR3nt: TGTGCCACCAGACAGTCCTACGAGCAGTACTTC; CDR3aa: CATRQSYEQYF; j_gene: TRBJ2-7; v_gene: TRBV2; d_gene: -; abundance: -